The 14 T cell receptor beta chains reported below all come from one sample, sequenced in a study of blood T cell repertoires in COVID-19. The table came from immunoSEQ multiplex PCR; TCRdb's copy has only in-frame clones and leaves some out. The sample lists 150,000 to 200,000 clones, roughly 79% occurring once. The sample consisted of peripheral blood. The receptors were sampled from a woman of 80 years or more with COVID-19, enrolled during active disease.

In this sample, this clone turned up once. This chain links TRBV15 with TRBJ2-3; D is possibly TRBD1 (5 bases). Trimming removed 0 bases from V and 0 bases from J, with 7 bases in between. Germline CDR1 LNHNV, CDR2 YYDKDF (reference sequence). The CDR3 consists of 15 residues. The CDR3 DNA is TGTGCCACCAGCAGAGACAGGGCTAGCACAGATACGCAGTATTTT. Its protein product is CATSRDRASTDTQYF.

The rearrangement joins TRBV18 to TRBJ2-3; maybe TRBD1 (6 bases). The CDR3 runs to 17 residues. Trimming took off 3 bases at V and 1 base at J, with 17 bases between the two ends. Germline assignment: CDR1 KGHSH and CDR2 LQKENI. CDR3 residues: CASSPSWTAGGTDTQYF. The CDR3 nucleotides are TGTGCCAGCTCACCCTCCTGGACAGCCGGTGGCACAGATACGCAGTATTTT. Variable domain in full (rest from reference TRBV18 and TRBJ2-3): NAGVMQNPRHLVRRRGQEARLRCSPMKGHSHVYWYRQLPEEGLKFMVYLQKENIIDESGMPKERFSAEFPKEGPSILRIQQVVRGDSAAYFCASSPSWTAGGTDTQYFGPGTRLTVL.

Here the CDR3 reads CASSFLGRGAYGGYTF. Written as DNA, the CDR3 is TGTGCCAGCAGTTTCCTCGGGAGGGGAGCCTACGGTGGCTACACCTTC. The chain couples TRBV28 to TRBJ1-2, with D possibly matching TRBD1 (5 bases). The CDR3 totals 16 residues. Trimming removed 3 bases at V and 7 bases at J, with 21 bases between. Germline lookup yields CDR1 MDHEN and CDR2 SYDVKM.

The chain is built from TRBV5-4 and TRBJ2-3; 9 bases are a match to TRBD2. In germline, CDR1 is SGHNT, CDR2 YYREEE (reference sequence). The CDR3 has 16 residues. The V segment lost 2 bases and the J segment 0 bases; nucleotides outside the gene matches: 4. The CDR3 DNA follows: TGTGCCAGCAGCTTTCGGCTAGCGGGGAGCACAGATACGCAGTATTTT. Translation gives CASSFRLAGSTDTQYF. The variable domain in full, completed from reference TRBV5-4 and TRBJ2-3, reads ETGVTQSPTHLIKTRGQQVTLRCSSQSGHNTVSWYQQALGQGPQFIFQYYREEENGRGNFPPRFSGLQFPNYSSELNVNALELDDSALYLCASSFRLAGSTDTQYFGPGTRLTVL.

The J gene is TRBJ2-1, the V gene TRBV28; 10 bases line up with TRBD1. V dropped 2 bases and J dropped 10; count of bases not matched to a gene: 11. This CDR3 has 16 residues. Per the germline V gene, CDR1 is MDHEN and CDR2 is SYDVKM. The CDR3 coding sequence is TGTGCCAGCAGTTTAATGACAGGGGGCTTGTCATGGGAGCAGTTCTTC. Its translation: CASSLMTGGLSWEQFF.

This clone has only a few counts. The rearrangement joins TRBV5-1 to TRBJ2-1, with D perhaps matching TRBD1 (5 bases). V shed 2 bases and J shed 3 bases, with 15 bases lying between them. The CDR3 runs to 16 residues. Germline V CDR1 and CDR2: SGHRS, YFSETQ. The CDR3: CASSFTQGVGYNEQFF. DNA for the CDR3: TGCGCCAGCAGCTTTACCCAGGGCGTGGGCTACAATGAGCAGTTCTTC.

V gene TRBV14 combines with J gene TRBJ2-1, with 15 bases lining up with TRBD2. The trim removed 3 bases at V and 7 bases at J, leaving 4 bases unmatched. This CDR3 has 16 amino acids. Germline-derived CDR1 and CDR2 are SGHDN and FVKESK. The CDR3 DNA reads TGTGCCAGCAGCCACCTAGGACTAGCGGGAGGGAATGAGCAGTTCTTC. Protein product: CASSHLGLAGGNEQFF.

The CDR3, as DNA: TGTGCCAGCAGCTTGGGAGCGGGTTGGCTGGATCAGCCCCAGCATTTT. Translated, it gives CASSLGAGWLDQPQHF. The genes are TRBV5-5 and TRBJ1-5; D gene uncertain. CDR1 and CDR2 from the germline V gene are SGHKS and YYEKEE (reference sequence). V lost 0 bases to trimming and J lost 5 bases, with 15 bases between them. This CDR3 spans 16 amino acids.

The CDR3 protein is CASSLLEEETQYF. The CDR3 region has the DNA TGTGCCAGCAGCTTATTAGAAGAAGAGACCCAGTACTTC. V is TRBV7-9 and J is TRBJ2-5; the D is unclear. Germline values: CDR1 SEHNR, CDR2 FQNEAQ (reference sequence). V dropped 2 bases and J dropped 3 bases, with 7 bases sitting between them. There are 13 residues in the CDR3.

The CDR3 DNA sequence: TGTGCCAGCAGCCCCACCCCAGGCCCGCTCTCTGGAAACACCATATATTTT. Its translation is CASSPTPGPLSGNTIYF. The genes are TRBV3-1 (or the pseudogene TRBV3-2) and TRBJ1-3; D gene ambiguous. With 4 bases removed from V and 0 bases from J, the gap between germline ends came to 16 bases. The CDR3 covers 17 residues. Germline CDR1 reads LGHDT; CDR2 reads YNNKEL (reference sequence).

The chain recombines TRBV7-2 with TRBJ2-7; 7 bases agree with TRBD2. The CDR3 loop spans 15 amino acids. Germline CDR1 is SGHTA and CDR2 is FQGNSA. Trimming took 3 bases from V and 4 from J; bases not matched to a gene: 9. For the CDR3, the DNA is TGTGCCAGCAGCTTGAGCGGGGCGCCCCAATACGAGCAGTACTTC. Protein sequence: CASSLSGAPQYEQYF.

The chain carries TRBV29-1 and TRBJ2-5; 10 nucleotides agree with TRBD2. The germline gives CDR1 SQVTM, CDR2 ANQGSEA. The CDR3 runs 15 residues. The V gene end was trimmed by 5 bases and the J gene end by 0 bases; junction bases not matched to a gene: 6. CDR3 sequence: CSVSGTSEYQETQYF. The CDR3 DNA follows: TGCAGCGTTTCCGGGACTAGCGAGTACCAAGAGACCCAGTACTTC.

This clone was observed a handful of times. J is TRBJ1-1 and V is TRBV5-1; 9 bases map to TRBD1. Trimming cost V 3 bases and J 6 bases; bases outside gene matches: 9. There are 15 residues in the CDR3. Germline CDR1 is SGHRS and CDR2 is YFSETQ. The CDR3 is CASSSTGGAGAEAFF. As DNA, the CDR3 is TGCGCCAGCAGCTCTACAGGGGGCGCAGGCGCTGAAGCTTTCTTT.

The rearrangement links TRBV11-2 to TRBJ2-1; 8 bases are a match to TRBD2. Losses at the gene ends were 3 bases for V and 9 bases for J; bases not matched to a gene: 4. The CDR3 consists of 13 residues. Germline V gives CDR1 SGHAT, CDR2 FQNNGV. CDR3 DNA sequence: TGTGCCAGCAGCTTGCGTGCGGGGGGTGAGCAGTTCTTC. Translation gives CASSLRAGGEQFF.